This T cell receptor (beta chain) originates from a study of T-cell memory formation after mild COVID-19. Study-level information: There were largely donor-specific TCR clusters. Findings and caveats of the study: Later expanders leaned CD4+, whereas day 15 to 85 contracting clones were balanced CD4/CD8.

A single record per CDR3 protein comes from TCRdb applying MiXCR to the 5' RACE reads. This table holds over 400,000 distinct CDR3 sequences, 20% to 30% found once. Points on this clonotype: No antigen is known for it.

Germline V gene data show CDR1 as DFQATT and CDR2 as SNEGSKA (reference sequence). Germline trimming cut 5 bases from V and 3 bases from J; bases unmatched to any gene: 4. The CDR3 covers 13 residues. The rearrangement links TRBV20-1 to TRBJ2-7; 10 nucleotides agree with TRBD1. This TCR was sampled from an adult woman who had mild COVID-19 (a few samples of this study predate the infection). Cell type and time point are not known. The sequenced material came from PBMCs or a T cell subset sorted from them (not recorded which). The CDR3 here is CSASGTGDYEQYF. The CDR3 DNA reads TGCAGTGCTTCCGGGACAGGGGACTACGAGCAGTACTTC.